The T cell receptor beta chain under discussion was sequenced for a study of T cells in Graves' hyperthyroidism and ophthalmopathy. It was RNA transcripts that yielded the amplified TCR beta CDR3 regions. During a first-round RT-PCR of the TCR CDR3, the HTBI primer set was used. MiXCR was run by TCRdb on the multiplex PCR reads, yielding one entry per CDR3 protein. The data show 500,000 to 550,000 distinct CDR3 sequences, 20% seen once. Diagnosis rested on symptoms, serum thyroxine and TRAb, thyroid ultrasound, and orbital computed tomography. PBMCs were obtained from about 10 ml fresh peripheral blood. General study results and limits: Most thyroid clonotypes with frequency above 0.001 were detected in blood. Ophthalmopathy, as predicted by the model, came a median 6.5 months after the prediction.

In the case of this clonotype: Its antigen is unidentified.

From germline, CDR1 is GTSNPN and CDR2 SVGIG (reference sequence). This CDR3 comprises 19 residues. The junction had 19 bases not matched to a gene; V was cut back by 1 base and J by 10 bases. The chain carries TRBV30 and TRBJ2-1; TRBD2 aligns across 13 bases. Specimen: blood. This clonotype was obtained from a man in his forties with Graves' ophthalmopathy. DNA of the CDR3: TGTGCCTGGAGTGGGCGCGGGGCCCAACTAGCGGGAGGGCCTCGGGAGCAGTTCTTC. Its translation: CAWSGRGAQLAGGPREQFF.